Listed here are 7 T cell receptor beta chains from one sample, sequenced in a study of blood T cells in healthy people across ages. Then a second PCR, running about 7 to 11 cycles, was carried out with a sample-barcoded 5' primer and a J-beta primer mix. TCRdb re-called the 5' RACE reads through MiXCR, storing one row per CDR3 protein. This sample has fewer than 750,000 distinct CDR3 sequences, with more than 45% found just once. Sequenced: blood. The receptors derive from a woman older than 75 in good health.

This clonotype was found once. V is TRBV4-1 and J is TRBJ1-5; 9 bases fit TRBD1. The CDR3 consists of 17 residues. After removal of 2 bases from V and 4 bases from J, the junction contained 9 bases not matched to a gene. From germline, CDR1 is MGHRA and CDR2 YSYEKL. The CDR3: CASSQIRGQGGNQPQHF. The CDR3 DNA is TGCGCCAGCAGCCAAATCCGGGGACAGGGAGGGAATCAGCCCCAGCATTTT.

This CDR3 is CSVGFGSGGLDNEQFF. Here the CDR3 DNA reads TGCAGCGTTGGTTTTGGCAGCGGGGGCCTAGACAATGAGCAGTTCTTC. V gene TRBV29-1 combines with J gene TRBJ2-1, with TRBD2 matching 8 bases. The CDR3 has 16 amino acids. With 4 bases clipped from V and 5 bases from J, the junction kept 13 bases outside the gene matches. Germline V lookup: CDR1 SQVTM, CDR2 ANQGSEA.

CDR3 in amino acids: CASRMLLTKRTGELFF. The CDR3 DNA is TGTGCCAGCAGGATGTTACTAACCAAACGCACCGGGGAGCTGTTTTTT. The chain links TRBV5-4 to TRBJ2-2; no clear D. Between the trimmed V and J ends, which lost 5 bases and 4 bases, there was a span of 18 bases. Per germline, CDR1 SGHNT and CDR2 YYREEE (reference sequence). The CDR3 loop spans 16 amino acids.

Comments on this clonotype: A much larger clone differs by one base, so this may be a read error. The CDR3 protein is CSARDQGYSYNEQYF. The DNA of the CDR3 is TGCAGTGCTAGAGATCAGGGGTACTCCTACAATGAGCAGTACTTC. V is TRBV20-1 and J is TRBJ2-5; the D gene is possibly TRBD1 (6 bases). V lost 0 bases, J lost 11 bases, and 22 bases lay in between. This CDR3 comprises 15 residues. Per germline, CDR1 DFQATT and CDR2 SNEGSKA (reference sequence).

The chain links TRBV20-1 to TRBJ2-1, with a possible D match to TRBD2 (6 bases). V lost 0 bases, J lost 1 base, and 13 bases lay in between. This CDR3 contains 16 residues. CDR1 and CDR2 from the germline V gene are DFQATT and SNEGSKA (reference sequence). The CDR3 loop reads CSARDRVAGSYNEQFF. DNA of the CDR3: TGCAGTGCTAGAGATCGGGTGGCGGGGTCCTACAATGAGCAGTTCTTC.

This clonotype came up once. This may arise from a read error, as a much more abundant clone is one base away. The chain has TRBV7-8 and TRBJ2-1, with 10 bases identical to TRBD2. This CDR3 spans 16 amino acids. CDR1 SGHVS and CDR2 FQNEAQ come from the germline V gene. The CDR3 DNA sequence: TGTGCCAGCAGCCCCCTAACTAGCGGGGTATCCAATGGGCAGTTCTTC. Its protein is CASSPLTSGVSNGQFF.

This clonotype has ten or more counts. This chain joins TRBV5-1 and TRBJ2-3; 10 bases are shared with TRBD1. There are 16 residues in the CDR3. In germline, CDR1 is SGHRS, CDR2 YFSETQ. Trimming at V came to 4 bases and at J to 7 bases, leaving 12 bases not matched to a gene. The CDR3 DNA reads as TGCGCCAGCAGCCCCGGGGGGACAGGGGAATTGTATACGCAGTATTTT. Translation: CASSPGGTGELYTQYF.